The clone carrying this T cell receptor beta chain was detected ten times or more. Its antigen is not identified. The data stem from a study of T cells after yellow fever vaccination. Regarding the study as a whole: Repertoires obtained by FACS sorting could include abundant clonotypes that entered as contaminants from the bulk population. Faster peaking, at day 5 versus 15, marked a secondary response that was weaker. Researchers noted that a small share of clonotypes showed up in both CD4 and CD8 compartments.

UMIs and a universal primer site were added when TCR cDNA was made by 5'RACE template switching. TCRdb called the 5' RACE reads again in MiXCR, with one record for every CDR3 protein. The sample includes 25,000 to 35,000 distinct CDR3 sequences, roughly 4.5% of them seen just once. CDR1 is PRHDT, CDR2 FYEKMQ, per germline (reference sequence). The ends lost 4 bases at V and 6 bases at J; junction bases unmatched: 8. This CDR3 has 16 residues. The gene calls are TRBV13 and TRBJ2-2, with 10 bases lining up with TRBD2. The sequencing used CD8+ T cells sorted from PBMCs, collected 5 days after the yellow fever booster vaccination. This TCR came from a man aged 25-45 years who received the YFV17D yellow fever vaccine. DNA for the CDR3: TGTGCCAGCAGCTGGGACCCTAGCGGGAGCGCCGGGGAGCTGTTTTTT. This gives the protein CASSWDPSGSAGELFF. Looking up the rest from reference TRBV13 and TRBJ2-2 gives the full variable domain: AAGVIQSPRHLIKEKRETATLKCYPIPRHDTVYWYQQGPGQDPQFLISFYEKMQSDKGSIPDRFSAQQFSDYHSELNMSSLELGDSALYFCASSWDPSGSAGELFFGEGSRLTVL.